Shown below are 2 T cell receptor beta chains from a single sample sequenced in a study of molecular identifiers for immune sequencing clone quantification (dated by TCRdb to the late 2010s). Library construction relied on PCR. The sequencer listed for this sample is Illumina HiSeq 4000. TCRdb reanalyzed the raw reads on its own, using fastp at Q25 for trimming and MiXCR for clone calling, and kept in-frame beta chains. Here each entry gathers all rows of one CDR3 protein and keeps the most common genes and DNA. Within this sample are roughly 71,000 distinct CDR3 sequences, with around a sixth of them counted one time only. The ten largest clones represent around 1.5% of the sample. The sequencing sample was made of naive CD8+ T cells from blood, with Jurkat cell RNA spiked in. Sample cell subset or site, as interpreted from the label and publication: FACS-sorted CD8+CD4-CCR7+CD45RA+ naive T cells. The receptors originated from a human donor in good health. Some libraries in this study had Jurkat cell RNA spiked in.

With respect to this clonotype: A clone one base away is much larger, so this may be a read error. V gene TRBV7-9 combines with J gene TRBJ2-7; TRBD2 is a possible D gene (5 bases). The CDR3 is 14 amino acids. V shed 1 base and J shed 2 bases, with 9 bases lying between them. Germline V CDR1 and CDR2: SEHNR, FQNEAQ (reference sequence). As DNA, the CDR3 is TGTGCCAGCAGCTTAGTTGACGGGGCCTACGAGCAGTACTTC. Encoded protein: CASSLVDGAYEQYF. Filled out from reference TRBV7-9 and TRBJ2-7, the complete variable domain reads DTGVSQNPRHKITKRGQNVTFRCDPISEHNRLYWYRQTLGQGPEFLTYFQNEAQLEKSRLLSDRFSAERPKGSFSTLEIQRTEQGDSAMYLCASSLVDGAYEQYFGPGTRLTVT.

Comment on this clonotype: This sequence may be a read error, since a much larger clone differs from it by one base. J is TRBJ2-5 and V is TRBV7-8, with 7 bases fitting TRBD2. The CDR3 length is 13 residues. Germline CDR1 is SGHVS and CDR2 is FQNEAQ. CDR3 nucleotides: TGTGCCGGCAGGTCGGGGGGAGAAGAGACCCAGTACTTC. Its translation: CAGRSGGEETQYF.